One sample yielded the 3 T cell receptor beta chains listed below, sequenced in a study of beta chain features in type 1 diabetes. Expressed TCRB transcripts were sequenced after all isolated RNA was converted to cDNA. This table comes from immunoSEQ multiplex PCR, and its TCRdb copy is limited to in-frame clones, with some not included. The sample lists 300,000 to 450,000 clones, roughly 12% occurring once. What was sequenced was naive CD4+ T cells from blood. These receptors all stem from a man aged 18 to 35 in good health.

The CDR3 here is CASSNRAGPNTGELFF. The CDR3, as DNA: TGTGCCAGCAGCAATAGAGCGGGACCGAACACCGGGGAGCTGTTTTTT. The chain is built from TRBV28 and TRBJ2-2, with 7 bases fitting TRBD2. The CDR3 consists of 16 residues. The trim removed 6 bases at V and 0 bases at J, leaving 7 bases unmatched. Germline CDR1 is MDHEN and CDR2 is SYDVKM.

J is TRBJ2-5 and V is TRBV7-9; D gene unclear. The CDR3 totals 12 residues. Germline V gives CDR1 SEHNR, CDR2 FQNEAQ (reference sequence). Trimming pared 5 bases from V and 1 base from J, leaving 5 bases between. Written as DNA, the CDR3 is TGTGCCAGCAGCCGCGGCCAAGAGACCCAGTACTTC. Amino acids: CASSRGQETQYF.

This clone was counted between two and nine times. The V and J genes are TRBV5-4 and TRBJ2-5, with 10 nucleotides matching TRBD1. This CDR3 has 14 amino acids. The V segment lost 2 bases and the J segment 4 bases; nucleotides outside the gene matches: 2. In germline, CDR1 is SGHNT, CDR2 YYREEE (reference sequence). The CDR3 spells CASSFDRGRETQYF. CDR3 DNA sequence: TGTGCCAGCAGCTTCGACAGGGGGCGAGAGACCCAGTACTTC.